This TCR beta chain is from a study of shared clonotypes between healthy human individuals. General study results and limits: Clonotype sharing across four donors was observed for 4.5% to 6.5% of naive CD4 clonotypes. Clonotypes shared by all four sorted-subset donors had higher generation probabilities than non-shared clonotypes.

The J segment lost 4 bases and the V segment lost 5 bases, leaving 7 bases of the junction unmatched. The V gene's germline CDR1 is MNHEY and CDR2 SMNVEV (reference sequence). The CDR3 contains 15 residues. In regard to this clone: Its antigen is unidentified.

The genomic DNA of each subset was split evenly across several immunoSEQ plates. Using immunoSEQ multiplex PCR, the repertoire was profiled, and TCRdb retains in-frame clones only, with some absent. Here the sample spans some 2.1 million clones, around 93% being singletons. Positive CCR7 selection of CD45RO-negative cells yielded the naive CD8 cells, and terminally differentiated effector memory CD45RA+ cells were excluded. All of the donors resided in Nashville, Tennessee, and each was a Caucasian adult. This chain joins TRBV27 and TRBJ2-3; TRBD2 matches at 9 bases. The source of this sequence is a man aged 18 to 35 in good health. Some clones in this sample may be carry-over from other donors' samples. The sequenced sample consisted of naive CD8+ T cells from PBMCs. In nucleotides, the CDR3 is TGTGCCAGCAGTCAACCCGGACTAGCGTCAGATACGCAGTATTTT. Its protein is CASSQPGLASDTQYF.